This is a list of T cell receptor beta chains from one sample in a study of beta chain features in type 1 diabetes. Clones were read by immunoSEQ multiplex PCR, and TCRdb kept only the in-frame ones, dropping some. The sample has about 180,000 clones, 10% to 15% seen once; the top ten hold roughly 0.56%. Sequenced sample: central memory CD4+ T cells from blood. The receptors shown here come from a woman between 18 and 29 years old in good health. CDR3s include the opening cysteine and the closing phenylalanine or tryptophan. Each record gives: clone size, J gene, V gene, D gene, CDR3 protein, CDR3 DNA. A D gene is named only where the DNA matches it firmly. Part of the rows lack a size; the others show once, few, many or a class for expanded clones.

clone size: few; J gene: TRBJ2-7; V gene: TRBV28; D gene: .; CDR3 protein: CASSRETGTVSYEQYF; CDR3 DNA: TGTGCCAGCAGTCGGGAGACCGGGACGGTCTCCTACGAGCAGTACTTC
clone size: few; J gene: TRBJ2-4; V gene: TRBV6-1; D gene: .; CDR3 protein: CASRPDLQRGQYF; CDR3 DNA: TGTGCCAGCAGGCCCGACCTGCAGCGCGGTCAGTACTTC
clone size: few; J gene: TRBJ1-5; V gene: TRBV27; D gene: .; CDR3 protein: CASSLNGDQPQHF; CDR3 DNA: TGTGCCAGCAGTTTAAACGGTGATCAGCCCCAGCATTTT
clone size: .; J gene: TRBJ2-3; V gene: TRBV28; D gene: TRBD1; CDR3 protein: CASSLSPRTGPTDTQYF; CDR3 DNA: TGTGCCAGCAGTTTATCCCCGCGGACAGGACCCACAGATACGCAGTATTTT
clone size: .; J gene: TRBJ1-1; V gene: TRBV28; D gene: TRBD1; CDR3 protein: CASIEGQMNTEAFF; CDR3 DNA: TGTGCCAGCATCGAGGGACAGATGAACACTGAAGCTTTCTTT
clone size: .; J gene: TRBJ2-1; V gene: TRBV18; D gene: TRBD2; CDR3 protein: CASLSGRGNEQFF; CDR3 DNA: TGTGCCAGCCTCAGCGGGAGAGGCAATGAGCAGTTCTTC
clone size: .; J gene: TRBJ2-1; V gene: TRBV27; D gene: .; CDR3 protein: CASSLRRGAGRYNEQFF; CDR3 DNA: TGTGCCAGCAGTTTAAGGAGAGGAGCGGGTCGTTACAATGAGCAGTTCTTC
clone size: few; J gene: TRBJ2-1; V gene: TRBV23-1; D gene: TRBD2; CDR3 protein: CASSQSGTSGSASEQFF; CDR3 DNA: TGCGCCAGCAGTCAATCCGGGACTAGCGGGAGCGCCAGTGAGCAGTTCTTC
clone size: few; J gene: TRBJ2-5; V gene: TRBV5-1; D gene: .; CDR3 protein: CASSLFLTGEETQYF; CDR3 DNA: TGCGCCAGCAGCTTATTTTTGACGGGAGAAGAGACCCAGTACTTC
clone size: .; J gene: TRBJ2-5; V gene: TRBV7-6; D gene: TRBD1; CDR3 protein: CASSLADRGQYF; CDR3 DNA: TGTGCCAGCAGCTTAGCTGACAGGGGCCAGTACTTC
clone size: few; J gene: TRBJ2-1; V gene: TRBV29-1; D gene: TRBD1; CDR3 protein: CSALTSGGYNEQFF; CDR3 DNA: TGCAGCGCTCTAACCTCAGGGGGCTACAATGAGCAGTTCTTC
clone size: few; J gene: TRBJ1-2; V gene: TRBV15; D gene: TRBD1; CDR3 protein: CATSLEGQGYGYTF; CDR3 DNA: TGTGCCACCAGTTTGGAAGGACAGGGATATGGCTACACCTTC
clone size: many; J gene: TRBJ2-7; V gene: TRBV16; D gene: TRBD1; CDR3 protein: CASSQTGQGALYF; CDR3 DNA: TGTGCCAGCAGCCAGACGGGACAGGGTGCCCTGTACTTC
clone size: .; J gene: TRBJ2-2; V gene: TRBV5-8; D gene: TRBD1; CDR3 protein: CASSLGTGMDTGELFF; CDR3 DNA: TGTGCCAGCAGCTTGGGGACAGGGATGGACACCGGGGAGCTGTTTTTT
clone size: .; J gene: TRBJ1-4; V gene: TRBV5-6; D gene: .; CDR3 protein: CASSLASSEKLFF; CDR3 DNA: TGTGCCAGCAGCTTGGCTAGTAGTGAAAAACTGTTTTTT
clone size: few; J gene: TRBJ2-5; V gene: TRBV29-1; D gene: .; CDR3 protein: CSVSLAGQETQYF; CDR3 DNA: TGCAGCGTATCCCTGGCGGGCCAAGAGACCCAGTACTTC
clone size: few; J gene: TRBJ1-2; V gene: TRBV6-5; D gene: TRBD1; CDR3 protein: CASSLQGNILTYGYTF; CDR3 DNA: TGTGCCAGCAGTTTACAGGGGAACATTCTCACTTATGGCTACACCTTC
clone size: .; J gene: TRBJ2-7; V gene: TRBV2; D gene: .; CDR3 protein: CASSRTATGDYEQYF; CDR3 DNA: TGTGCCAGCAGCCGGACTGCGACCGGGGACTACGAGCAGTACTTC
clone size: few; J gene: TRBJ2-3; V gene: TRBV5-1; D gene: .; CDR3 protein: CASSSIPSTDTQYF; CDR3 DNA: TGCGCCAGCAGTTCTATACCGAGCACAGATACGCAGTATTTT
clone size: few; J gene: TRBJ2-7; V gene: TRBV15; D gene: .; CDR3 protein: CATSRSAESNTYEQYF; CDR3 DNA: TGTGCCACCAGCAGATCTGCAGAATCAAATACCTACGAGCAGTACTTC
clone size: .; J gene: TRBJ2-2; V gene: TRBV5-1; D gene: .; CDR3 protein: CASSIADSTGSGELFF; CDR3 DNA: TGCGCCAGCAGCATCGCGGACAGCACCGGATCCGGGGAGCTGTTTTTT
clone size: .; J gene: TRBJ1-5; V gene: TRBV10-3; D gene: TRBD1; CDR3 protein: CAISPDDRGDQPQHF; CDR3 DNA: TGTGCCATCAGTCCCGATGACAGGGGTGACCAGCCCCAGCATTTT
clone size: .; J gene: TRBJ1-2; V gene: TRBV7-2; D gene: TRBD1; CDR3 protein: CASSLGRGPEGYTF; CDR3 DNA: TGTGCCAGCAGCTTAGGGAGGGGGCCGGAGGGCTACACCTTC
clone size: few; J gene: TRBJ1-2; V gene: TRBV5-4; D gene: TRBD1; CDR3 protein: CASSSPGTGVGYTF; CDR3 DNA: TGTGCCAGCAGCTCGCCGGGGACAGGCGTTGGCTACACCTTC
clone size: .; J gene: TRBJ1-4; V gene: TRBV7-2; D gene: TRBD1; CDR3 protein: CASSFGQGRLEKLFF; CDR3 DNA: TGTGCCAGCAGCTTTGGACAGGGTCGCCTTGAAAAACTGTTTTTT
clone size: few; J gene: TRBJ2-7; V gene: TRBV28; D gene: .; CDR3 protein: CASNSDSVTYEQYF; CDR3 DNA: TGTGCCAGCAACTCGGACAGCGTCACCTACGAGCAGTACTTC
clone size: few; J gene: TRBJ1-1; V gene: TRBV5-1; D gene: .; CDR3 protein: CASSPTITNTEAFF; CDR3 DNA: TGCGCCAGCAGCCCCACAATCACGAACACTGAAGCTTTCTTT
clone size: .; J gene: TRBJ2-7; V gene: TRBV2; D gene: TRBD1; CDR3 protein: CASSGQTGVYEQYF; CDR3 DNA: TGTGCCAGCAGTGGCCAGACAGGGGTCTACGAGCAGTACTTC
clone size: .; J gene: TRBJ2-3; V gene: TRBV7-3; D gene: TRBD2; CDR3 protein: CASSFEPRLAGGSTDTQYF; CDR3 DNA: TGTGCCAGCAGCTTTGAACCACGATTAGCGGGAGGTTCCACAGATACGCAGTATTTT
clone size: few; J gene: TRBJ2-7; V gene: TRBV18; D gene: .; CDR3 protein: CASSPSRYEQYF; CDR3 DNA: TGTGCCAGCTCACCAAGCAGGTACGAGCAGTACTTC
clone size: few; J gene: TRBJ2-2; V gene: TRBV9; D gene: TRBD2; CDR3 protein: CASSFGTSGNTGELFF; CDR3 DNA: TGTGCCAGCAGCTTTGGGACTAGCGGTAACACCGGGGAGCTGTTTTTT
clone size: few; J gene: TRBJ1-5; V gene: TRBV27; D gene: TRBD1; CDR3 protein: CASSGGQGGNQPQHF; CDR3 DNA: TGTGCCAGCAGTGGAGGACAGGGGGGCAATCAGCCCCAGCATTTT